This TCR beta chain was identified during a study of CD8+CD57+ T cells in acquired aplastic anemia. Findings of the study overall: Comparison of patients with controls identified about 27 shared CD8+ CDR3 sequences.

The table lists this clonotype with many counts. Antigen: not known. Sequenced patients had shown CD8+CD57+ cell expansion by flow cytometry. Genomic DNA acted as the template from which TCR beta VDJ combination and CDR3 sequence profiling were carried out. TCRdb re-derived calls from the reads in MiXCR, one entry per CDR3 protein. The profile shows roughly 240,000 distinct CDR3 sequences, 47% of them singletons. V dropped 3 bases and J dropped 2; count of bases not matched to a gene: 2. CDR1 SGDLS and CDR2 YYNGEE come from the germline V gene. The CDR3 is 13 amino acids. The sequencing input was sorted CD4+, CD8+, or CD8+CD57+ T cells (not recorded which) from PBMCs. This TCR was sampled from a human donor with aplastic anemia. The chain joins TRBV9 to TRBJ2-7; TRBD1 matches at 7 bases. The CDR3 region is CASSETGTYEQYF. CDR3 nucleotide sequence: TGTGCCAGCAGCGAGACAGGGACCTACGAGCAGTACTTC.